Sequencing of this TCR beta chain was carried out in a study of blood T cells in healthy people across ages. Through a sample-barcoded 5' primer and a J-beta primer mix, a second PCR was run for roughly 7 to 11 cycles. MiXCR, run by TCRdb on the 5' RACE reads, gives a single entry per CDR3 protein. The sample carries 790,000 or so distinct CDR3 sequences, roughly three fifths recorded once. The germline V and J ends were trimmed by 0 bases and 11 bases, with 8 bases remaining between them. This CDR3 region has 11 residues. CDR1 and CDR2 (germline): SGHRS, YFSETQ. The source material was blood. This receptor was obtained from a man in his forties in good health. V is TRBV5-1 and J is TRBJ1-1; D call uncertain. CDR3 bases: TGCGCCAGCAGCTTGGAAGGAGCCGCTTTCTTT. Translated, it gives CASSLEGAAFF.